The present T cell receptor beta chain was sequenced within a study of metastatic and nonmetastatic thyroid tumors. On the study more broadly: From malignant and benign thyroid patients, repertoires in blood and in tumor or nodule tissue were compared.

In germline, CDR1 is KGHDR, CDR2 SFDVKD. V shed 5 bases and J shed 3 bases, with 3 bases lying between them. The CDR3 contains 11 residues. No treatment of any kind had been given to any patient before thyroid surgery. TCRdb redid the clone calls on the PCR reads using MiXCR. The sample has approximately 13,000 clones, more than 25% seen once; the top ten hold over 9.5%. This clone appeared a few times. The sequence was obtained from a male donor with papillary thyroid cancer or a benign thyroid nodule (not recorded which). Some clones in this sample may be carry-over from other donors' samples. The genes are TRBV24-1 and TRBJ1-2; D remains ambiguous. The specimen was tumor tissue. CDR3: CATSGYYGYTF. The CDR3 nucleotides read TGTGCCACCAGTGGTTACTATGGCTACACCTTC.